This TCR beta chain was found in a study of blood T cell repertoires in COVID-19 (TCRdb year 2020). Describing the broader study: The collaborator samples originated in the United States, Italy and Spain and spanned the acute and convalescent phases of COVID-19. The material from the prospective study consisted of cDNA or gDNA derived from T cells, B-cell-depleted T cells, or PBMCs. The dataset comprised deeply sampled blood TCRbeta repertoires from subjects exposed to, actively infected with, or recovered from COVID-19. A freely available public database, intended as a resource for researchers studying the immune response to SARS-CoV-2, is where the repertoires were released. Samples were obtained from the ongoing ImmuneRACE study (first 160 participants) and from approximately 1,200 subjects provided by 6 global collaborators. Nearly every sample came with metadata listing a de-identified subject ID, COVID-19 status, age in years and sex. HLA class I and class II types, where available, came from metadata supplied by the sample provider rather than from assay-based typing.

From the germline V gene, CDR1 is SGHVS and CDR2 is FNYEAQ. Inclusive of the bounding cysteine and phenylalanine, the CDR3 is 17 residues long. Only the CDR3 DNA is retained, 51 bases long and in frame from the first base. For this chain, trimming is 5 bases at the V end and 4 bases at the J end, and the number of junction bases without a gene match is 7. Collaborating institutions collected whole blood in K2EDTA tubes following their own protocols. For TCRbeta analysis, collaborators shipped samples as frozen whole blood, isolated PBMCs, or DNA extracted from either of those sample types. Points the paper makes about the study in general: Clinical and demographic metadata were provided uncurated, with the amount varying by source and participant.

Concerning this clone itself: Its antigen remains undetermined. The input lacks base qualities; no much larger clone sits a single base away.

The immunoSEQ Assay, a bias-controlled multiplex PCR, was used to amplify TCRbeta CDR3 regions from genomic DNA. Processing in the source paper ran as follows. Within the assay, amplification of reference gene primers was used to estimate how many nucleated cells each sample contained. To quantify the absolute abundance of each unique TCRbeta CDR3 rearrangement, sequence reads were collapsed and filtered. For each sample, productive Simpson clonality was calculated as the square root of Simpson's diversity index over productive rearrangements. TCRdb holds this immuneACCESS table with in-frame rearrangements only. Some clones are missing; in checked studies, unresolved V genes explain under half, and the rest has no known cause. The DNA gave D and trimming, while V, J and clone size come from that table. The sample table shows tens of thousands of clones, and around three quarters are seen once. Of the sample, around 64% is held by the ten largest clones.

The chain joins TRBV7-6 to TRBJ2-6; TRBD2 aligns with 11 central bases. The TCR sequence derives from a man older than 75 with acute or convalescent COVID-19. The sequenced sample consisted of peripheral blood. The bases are TGTGCCAGCAGCCCGCAGGGACTAGCGGTAGGGGCCAACGTCCTGACTTTC. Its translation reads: CASSPQGLAVGANVLTF.